This is a list of T cell receptor beta chains from one sample in a study of regulatory T cells in long-lasting Graves disease. One entry per CDR3 protein results from TCRdb running MiXCR on the multiplex PCR reads. The sample lists hundreds of thousands of distinct CDR3 sequences; around 20% were seen once. Material: peripheral blood mononuclear cells (PBMCs), obtained when the disease was refractory, from a patient treated with antithyroid drugs. The receptors derive from a female donor with Graves disease. Both conserved end residues are part of each CDR3. D genes are given only for firm matches. Not every row has a clone size; where given, it reads once, few, many or a size class.

d_call clone_size j_call v_call cdr3_aa cdr3_nt
. many TRBJ1-2 TRBV27 CASRDLYGYTF TGTGCCAGCAGGGACCTCTATGGCTACACCTTC
. few TRBJ1-3 TRBV15 CATSRDGAFGNTIYF TGTGCCACCAGCAGAGATGGAGCTTTTGGAAACACCATATATTTT
. . TRBJ2-1 TRBV20-1 CSAPDVDRGHNEQFF TGCAGTGCTCCCGATGTGGACCGCGGGCACAATGAGCAGTTCTTC
TRBD1 few TRBJ2-2 TRBV20-1 CSAHPGQGPNTGELFF TGCAGTGCTCATCCGGGACAGGGGCCTAACACCGGGGAGCTGTTTTTT
TRBD2 few TRBJ2-5 TRBV11-2 CASSLFSLAGVETQYF TGTGCCAGCAGCTTATTCAGCTTAGCGGGAGTAGAGACCCAGTACTTC
. many TRBJ2-5 TRBV7-3 CASSLRYQETQYF TGTGCCAGCAGCTTGAGGTACCAAGAGACCCAGTACTTC
. . TRBJ1-2 TRBV18 CASSATGDRGVGYGYTF TGTGCCAGCTCCGCAACGGGGGACCGAGGAGTAGGGTATGGCTACACCTTC
. many TRBJ2-5 TRBV7-3 CASSKKGPRETQYF TGTGCCAGCAGCAAAAAGGGACCCCGAGAGACCCAGTACTTC
TRBD1 . TRBJ2-1 TRBV19 CASRGQGAREQFF TGTGCCAGTAGGGGACAGGGGGCAAGGGAGCAGTTCTTC
. few TRBJ1-1 TRBV29-1 CSGGLGSEAFF TGCAGCGGGGGATTAGGGAGCGAAGCTTTCTTT
TRBD2 many TRBJ2-5 TRBV7-2 CASSLSGRAQQETQYF TGTGCCAGCAGCCTTAGCGGGAGGGCTCAACAAGAGACCCAGTACTTC
TRBD2 . TRBJ2-7 TRBV6-2/TRBV6-3 CASSRRAAGGVEYF TGTGCCAGCAGTCGTCGAGCAGCGGGAGGGGTCGAGTACTTC
. few TRBJ1-1 TRBV10-3 CAISEPNTEAFF TGTGCCATCAGTGAGCCGAACACTGAAGCTTTCTTT
TRBD1 few TRBJ1-1 TRBV27 CASSKDRGNTEAFF TGTGCCAGCAGCAAGGACAGGGGGAACACTGAAGCTTTCTTT
. . TRBJ1-5 TRBV20-1 CSARDTERAGNQPQHF TGCAGTGCTAGAGATACCGAAAGGGCAGGCAATCAGCCCCAGCATTTT
. many TRBJ1-1 TRBV6-2/TRBV6-3 CASSYSRVKNTEAFF TGTGCCAGCAGTTACAGTAGGGTAAAGAACACTGAAGCTTTCTTT
TRBD2 . TRBJ2-3 TRBV28 CASSPWASGITDTQYF TGTGCCAGCAGCCCCTGGGCTAGCGGGATCACAGATACGCAGTATTTT
. . TRBJ1-4 TRBV5-1 CASSLGQDEKLFF TGCGCCAGCAGCTTGGGACAGGATGAAAAACTGTTTTTT
. many TRBJ1-1 TRBV12-3/TRBV12-4 CASSERRQALEAFF TGTGCCAGCAGCGAAAGACGACAGGCCCTTGAAGCTTTCTTT
TRBD2 . TRBJ2-2 TRBV5-1 CASSSGTSGHTGELFF TGCGCCAGCAGCTCCGGGACTAGCGGACACACCGGGGAGCTGTTTTTT
. many TRBJ2-5 TRBV7-9 CASSLASVGETQYF TGTGCCAGCAGCTTAGCGTCTGTCGGAGAGACCCAGTACTTC
TRBD2 . TRBJ2-1 TRBV27 CASSGLAGVYEQFF TGTGCCAGCAGTGGGCTAGCGGGAGTATATGAGCAGTTCTTC
TRBD2 few TRBJ2-3 TRBV28 CASSFRTSGTDTQYF TGTGCCAGCAGTTTCCGGACTAGCGGCACAGATACGCAGTATTTT
TRBD1 many TRBJ1-1 TRBV27 CASSSLQGVVAEAFF TGTGCCAGCAGTTCATTGCAGGGGGTCGTAGCTGAAGCTTTCTTT
. many TRBJ1-1 TRBV11-2 CASSLEGRRMNTEAFF TGTGCCAGCAGCTTAGAGGGGCGGAGAATGAACACTGAAGCTTTCTTT
TRBD2 . TRBJ2-3 TRBV28 CASSQAGVTDTQYF TGTGCCAGCTCCCAAGCGGGGGTGACAGATACGCAGTATTTT
. many TRBJ1-5 TRBV28 CASSHISRPSNQPQHF TGTGCCAGCAGTCACATCTCAAGGCCTAGCAATCAGCCCCAGCATTTT
. few TRBJ1-1 TRBV4-2 CASSQARGLNTEAFF TGTGCCAGCAGCCAAGCTCGGGGGTTGAACACTGAAGCTTTCTTT
TRBD1 many TRBJ2-5 TRBV18 CASSPPGTEFETQYF TGTGCCAGCTCACCACCCGGGACAGAGTTTGAGACCCAGTACTTC
. few TRBJ1-1 TRBV18 CASSLRDPNLNTEAFF TGTGCCAGCTCACTCCGGGATCCAAATTTGAACACTGAAGCTTTCTTT
. few TRBJ2-7 TRBV5-5 CASSLVRGDYEQYF TGTGCCAGCAGCTTGGTAAGGGGGGACTACGAGCAGTACTTC
TRBD1 many TRBJ1-6 TRBV20-1 CSAGTGVDSPLHF TGCAGTGCTGGAACAGGGGTAGATTCACCCCTCCACTTT
. . TRBJ1-1 TRBV3-1 CASSRSYTSEAFF TGTGCCAGCAGCCGATCGTACACCTCCGAGGCTTTCTTT
TRBD1 . TRBJ1-1 TRBV6-1 CASSQTGALNTEAFF TGTGCCAGCAGCCAGACAGGGGCCTTGAACACTGAAGCTTTCTTT
TRBD1 few TRBJ2-5 TRBV28 CTSSSSSRGWETQYF TGTACCAGCAGTTCTTCCAGCAGGGGGTGGGAGACTCAGTACTTC
TRBD2 . TRBJ2-1 TRBV5-1 CASSLEPSGRTDYNEQFF TGCGCCAGCAGCTTGGAACCTAGCGGGAGGACGGATTACAATGAGCAGTTCTTC
. . TRBJ2-1 TRBV11-1 CASSLFIRPGSANLYNEQFF TGTGCCAGCAGCTTATTTATAAGGCCGGGGAGTGCGAATCTCTACAATGAGCAGTTCTTC
TRBD2 many TRBJ2-5 TRBV28 CASGLADRRETQYF TGTGCCAGCGGACTAGCGGACCGAAGGGAGACCCAGTACTTC
. many TRBJ2-7 TRBV15 CATSTETTLYEQYF TGTGCCACCAGCACAGAGACTACTCTCTACGAGCAGTACTTC
. many TRBJ2-2 TRBV2 CASSALGGQNTGELFF TGTGCCAGCAGCGCCCTGGGGGGACAGAACACCGGGGAGCTGTTTTTT
. . TRBJ2-1 TRBV27 CASSHPVTTAYNEQFF TGTGCCAGCAGCCATCCTGTGACGACCGCCTACAATGAGCAGTTCTTC